This record looks at one T cell receptor beta chain sequence and its context. Its binding antigen is unknown. Within one base of it there is no much larger clone, and no base qualities were kept. The data were taken from a study of blood T cell repertoires in COVID-19 (TCRdb year 2020). Background on the whole study: Collaborator samples came from the United States, Italy and Spain and covered acute and convalescent phases of COVID-19. The prospective study material was composed of cDNA or gDNA derived from T cells, B-cell-depleted T cells, or PBMCs. Deeply sampled blood TCRbeta repertoires from subjects exposed to, actively infected with, or recovered from COVID-19 were included in the dataset. The repertoires were released in a freely available public database intended as a resource for research on the immune response to SARS-CoV-2. Where HLA class I and class II types were available, the types were taken from metadata supplied by the sample provider, not from assay-based typing. Sample metadata almost always included a de-identified subject ID, COVID-19 status, age in years and sex. Samples were obtained from the ongoing ImmuneRACE study (first 160 participants) and from 1,254 subjects provided by 6 global collaborators.

Overall results and qualifications from the work: The quantity of clinical and demographic metadata differed by source and by participant and was supplied without curation.

At one collaborating source in Seattle, patients were enrolled during active infection and were followed longitudinally through the course of disease. The collaborating institutions used their own protocols to collect whole blood in K2EDTA tubes. For TCRbeta analysis, collaborators shipped samples in one of three forms: frozen whole blood, isolated PBMCs, or DNA extracted from either of those sample types. TCRbeta CDR3 regions were amplified from genomic DNA by means of the immunoSEQ Assay, a bias-controlled multiplex PCR. For the original study's pipeline: Nucleated cell counts per sample were estimated from amplification of reference gene primers within the assay. To quantify the absolute abundance of each unique TCRbeta CDR3 rearrangement, sequence reads were collapsed and filtered. For each sample, productive Simpson clonality was calculated as the square root of Simpson's diversity index over productive rearrangements. TCRdb re-hosts the immuneACCESS table, in-frame sequences only. Its copies lack some clones; in the studies checked, an unresolved V gene accounts for under half of them, and the cause for the rest is not known. V and J calls plus clone size are reproduced from that table; the DNA served to infer D and trimming. This sample holds roughly 290,000 clones; about 93% were observed only once. The ten largest clones add up to 6.5% to 8% of the sample.

The clonotype comes from a woman aged 25-40 years with COVID-19, enrolled during active disease. Sequencing input: peripheral blood.

The encoded CDR3 is CASGTGEYNSPLHF. The DNA reads as follows: TGTGCCAGTGGGACAGGGGAGTATAATTCACCCCTCCACTTT. The chain couples TRBV19 to TRBJ1-6; the junction holds 10 bases that match TRBD1. Taken from the germline V gene (reference sequence), the CDR1 and CDR2 loops are LNHDA and SQIVND. The CDR3, cysteine through phenylalanine, is 14 amino acids long. Here the CDR3 DNA is all that survives: 42 bases in frame from base 1. Trimming accounts for 8 bases at V and 4 bases at J, while the number of junction bases matched to no gene is 2.